Below, 12 T cell receptor beta chains from the same sample are listed, as sequenced in a study of blood T cell repertoires in COVID-19. Some clones are missing from TCRdb's copy, which holds only in-frame ones; the method was immunoSEQ multiplex PCR. The table includes around 31,000 clones, approximately 87% detected once. The sequencing sample was made of peripheral blood. All receptors come from a human donor with active COVID-19. The donor label of this sample is uncertain.

The chain combines TRBV5-8 with TRBJ1-5; TRBD1 might be the D (6 bases). CDR3 length: 14 amino acids. Per germline, CDR1 SGHTS and CDR2 YDEGEE. The V end was cut by 4 bases, the J end by 3 bases, with 11 bases between. CDR3 loop: CASSLWTDNQPQHF. The CDR3 nucleotides read TGTGCCAGCAGCCTTTGGACAGACAATCAGCCCCAGCATTTT.

The count of this clone is one. The chain has TRBV30 and TRBJ2-7, with 8 nucleotides matching TRBD1. V trimming: 0 bases; J trimming: 9 bases; junction bases outside the gene matches: 4. Germline assignment: CDR1 GTSNPN and CDR2 SVGIG (reference sequence). There are 12 residues in the CDR3. CDR3 DNA: TGTGCCTGGAGTGTACTGGACAGGGCGCAGTACTTC. Protein product: CAWSVLDRAQYF.

The chain is built from TRBV7-9 and TRBJ2-3; D gene uncertain. V dropped 3 bases and J dropped 1 base, with 2 bases sitting between them. The germline gives CDR1 SEHNR, CDR2 FQNEAQ (reference sequence). The CDR3 runs 12 residues. This CDR3 is CASSFGTDTQYF. In DNA, the CDR3 is TGTGCCAGCAGCTTCGGCACAGATACGCAGTATTTT.

The chain uses TRBV9 and TRBJ2-7; the match to TRBD2 covers 9 bases. This CDR3 comprises 14 residues. The ends lost 4 bases at V and 3 bases at J; junction bases unmatched: 5. Germline values: CDR1 SGDLS, CDR2 YYNGEE. The CDR3 DNA follows: TGTGCCAGCAGCCTAGCGGGGATTAACTACGAGCAGTACTTC. This encodes CASSLAGINYEQYF.

The rearrangement uses TRBV7-3 and TRBJ2-5, with D possibly matching TRBD1 (6 bases). The CDR3 sequence is 13 residues long. The V and J ends lost 5 bases and 2 bases respectively, with 9 bases between them. Germline assignment: CDR1 SGHTA and CDR2 FQGTGA. The CDR3 protein is CASSPGQQETQYF. DNA of the CDR3: TGTGCCAGCAGCCCCGGACAGCAAGAGACCCAGTACTTC.

This chain joins TRBV18 and TRBJ1-6; D is undetermined. Germline assignment: CDR1 KGHSH and CDR2 LQKENI. This CDR3 has 14 amino acids. Trimming stripped 6 bases from V and 9 bases from J, with 15 bases between. CDR3 loop: CASSPEGTRSPLHF. The CDR3 nucleotides read TGTGCCAGCTCCCCGGAGGGAACACGTTCACCCCTCCACTTT. The complete variable domain, with remaining parts taken from reference TRBV18 and TRBJ1-6, reads NAGVMQNPRHLVRRRGQEARLRCSPMKGHSHVYWYRQLPEEGLKFMVYLQKENIIDESGMPKERFSAEFPKEGPSILRIQQVVRGDSAAYFCASSPEGTRSPLHFGNGTRLTVT.

In DNA form, the CDR3 reads TGTGCCAGCAGCGTAGACTACAGGGATGGCTACACCTTC. Its protein product is CASSVDYRDGYTF. The rearrangement uses TRBV9 and TRBJ1-2; D perhaps matches TRBD1 (6 bases). V lost 0 bases to trimming and J lost 6 bases, with 9 bases between them. The CDR3 extends over 13 amino acids. Per germline, CDR1 SGDLS and CDR2 YYNGEE.

CDR3 region: CASSLVQGATEAFF. The CDR3 DNA is TGTGCCAGCAGCTTAGTCCAGGGGGCGACTGAAGCTTTCTTT. J is TRBJ1-1 and V is TRBV11-3; 8 bases agree with TRBD1. With V trimmed by 1 base and J by 5 bases, 3 bases remained unmatched. Per the germline V gene, CDR1 is SGHNT and CDR2 is YENEEA. The CDR3 extends over 14 amino acids.

V is TRBV6-2 or TRBV6-3 and J is TRBJ2-7, with D perhaps TRBD1 (5 bases). The CDR3 runs 16 residues. From germline, CDR1 is MNHEY and CDR2 SVGEGT. The ends were cut back, 5 bases at V and 2 bases at J, with 19 bases in the middle. The CDR3 loop is CASSRIGAGITYEQYF. In DNA, the CDR3 is TGTGCCAGCAGTCGGATAGGGGCTGGGATAACCTACGAGCAGTACTTC.

The genes are TRBV7-9 and TRBJ1-5, with D possibly TRBD1 on 5 matching bases. CDR1 and CDR2 (germline): SEHNR, FQNEAQ (reference sequence). This CDR3 region has 13 residues. Trimming left V 1 base short and J 10 bases short, with 11 bases between. CDR3 bases: TGTGCCAGCAGCTTAGAAGGGGCTACCCCCCAGCATTTT. Encoded protein: CASSLEGATPQHF.

This sequence joins TRBV9 and TRBJ2-5; 8 bases map to TRBD1. V gave up 0 bases and J gave up 5 bases; unmatched junction bases: 12. The CDR3 length is 17 residues. Per the germline V gene, CDR1 is SGDLS and CDR2 is YYNGEE. The DNA for the CDR3 is TGTGCCAGCAGCGTAGGAGGTACAGGGGGGATCGGGGAGACCCAGTACTTC. Protein sequence: CASSVGGTGGIGETQYF.

The chain uses TRBV15 and TRBJ2-5; 7 bases are a match to TRBD2. V lost 0 bases to trimming and J lost 3 bases; unmatched junction nucleotides: 7. There are 16 residues in the CDR3. Germline assignment: CDR1 LNHNV and CDR2 YYDKDF (reference sequence). The CDR3 loop reads CATSRDGREGEETQYF. DNA of the CDR3: TGTGCCACCAGCAGAGATGGCAGGGAGGGTGAAGAGACCCAGTACTTC.